This TCR beta chain was recorded in a study of blood T cells in healthy people across ages. Study-level findings and limits: Naive and antigen-experienced cells could not be conclusively compared, given unsorted PBMCs.

Peripheral blood was drawn, approximately 9.7 milliliters per donor. Total RNA extracted from each sample amounted to at least 6 micrograms. This clonotype was found a few times. Its antigen is still unknown. Combining a sample-barcoded 5' primer with a J-beta primer mix, a second PCR ran for 7 to 11 cycles. In TCRdb, the 5' RACE reads were re-called with MiXCR into one record per CDR3 protein. The sample contains roughly 1.5 million distinct CDR3 sequences, approximately 43% of which appear only once. The germline V gene encodes CDR1 MNHEY and CDR2 SMNVEV (reference sequence). This CDR3 has 15 residues. Trimming removed 4 bases at V and 3 bases at J, with 13 bases between.

This rearrangement joins TRBV27 to TRBJ2-1, with D unresolved. What was sequenced was blood. This TCR came from a woman aged 18-30 years in good health. The DNA for the CDR3 is TGTGCCAGCAGTTCCCGCTATACCAACTACAATGAGCAGTTCTTC. Amino acids: CASSSRYTNYNEQFF.